A selection of T cell receptor beta chains follows, all from one sample in a study of cytomegalovirus exposure and HLA in healthy donors. The repertoire was sequenced with immunoSEQ multiplex PCR; TCRdb's copy has only in-frame clones and lacks some. The data show some 180,000 clones, with under 9.5% seen just once and 1% to 1.5% held by the top ten. The material sequenced was PBMCs. These receptors were obtained from a woman between 25 and 40 years old in good health and CMV-seropositive. Both conserved end residues are part of each CDR3. The D gene is left open where the match is weak. Some rows have no size entry. The others give once, few or many, or a class for an expanded clone.

D gene	J gene	V gene	clone size	CDR3 DNA	CDR3 protein
TRBD2	TRBJ2-2	TRBV19	few	TGTGCCAGTAGTACCTTCCGACCCTGGGGGAGGGCCGGGGAGCTGTTTTTT	CASSTFRPWGRAGELFF
TRBD1	TRBJ2-7	TRBV15	few	TGTGCCACCAGCAGACGGGACAGGGGTTACGAGCAGTACTTC	CATSRRDRGYEQYF
TRBD2	TRBJ2-1	TRBV9	NA	TGTGCCAGCAGCGTAGCGACTAGCGGGTTATACAATGAGCAGTTCTTC	CASSVATSGLYNEQFF
NA	TRBJ2-7	TRBV30	NA	TGTGCCTGGAGTACCCTTGGGCGGGCCCCCTACGAGCAGTACTTC	CAWSTLGRAPYEQYF
TRBD2	TRBJ2-7	TRBV6-1	many	TGTGCCAGCAGTGGGTCGGGACTAGCGGGAGTGGGCGAGCAGTACTTC	CASSGSGLAGVGEQYF
TRBD1	TRBJ1-1	TRBV6-5	NA	TGTGCCAGCAGTTATATCAGAGGGACAGATGAAGCTTTCTTT	CASSYIRGTDEAFF
NA	TRBJ1-2	TRBV7-9	few	TGTGCCAGCAGCCGAGAGGTCGGGGTTGGCTACACCTTC	CASSREVGVGYTF
TRBD2	TRBJ2-7	TRBV5-4	few	TGTGCCAGCTCTCTAGGGCGGGAGCGGCAGTACTTC	CASSLGRERQYF
NA	TRBJ1-5	TRBV19	few	TGTGCCAGTAGTATTATCAGGGGCAGCAATCAGCCCCAGCATTTT	CASSIIRGSNQPQHF
TRBD1	TRBJ1-1	TRBV6-1	few	TGTGCCAGCAGAGGGGGCACGCAGAACACTGAAGCTTTCTTT	CASRGGTQNTEAFF
TRBD2	TRBJ2-7	TRBV4-2	few	TGTGCCAGCAGCCAAGTTGGAGGACTAGCGGGAGGCCGCTGGTACTTC	CASSQVGGLAGGRWYF
TRBD1	TRBJ2-7	TRBV5-1	few	TGCGCCAGCAGCCCGTTGACAGGGGGCTCCTACGAGCAGTACTTC	CASSPLTGGSYEQYF
TRBD2	TRBJ2-3	TRBV5-1	NA	TGCGCCAGCAGCTTGATTGGAGACGGGAGGGTTGCAGATACGCAGTATTTT	CASSLIGDGRVADTQYF
TRBD1	TRBJ1-1	TRBV23-1	few	TGCGCCATCAGCTGCAGACAGGGGACCGAAGCTTTCTTT	CAISCRQGTEAFF
NA	TRBJ1-5	TRBV6-4	few	TGTGCCAGCAGTGACCTACTCCCAAAAATGGTCAATCAGCCCCAGCATTTT	CASSDLLPKMVNQPQHF
TRBD1	TRBJ1-5	TRBV29-1	NA	TGCAGCGTTGCTTTAAAAAGGGACAGGGGCCGGGATATTGTCAATCAGCCCCAGCATTTT	CSVALKRDRGRDIVNQPQHF
TRBD1	TRBJ2-3	TRBV5-1	NA	TGCGCCAGCAGGCAACAGGGGAGCACAGATACGCAGTATTTT	CASRQQGSTDTQYF
NA	TRBJ2-1	TRBV6-1	NA	TGTGCCAGCAGACCTCTACTAGAATCCTACAATGAGCAGTTCTTC	CASRPLLESYNEQFF
NA	TRBJ2-2	TRBV19	NA	TGTGCCAGTAGTATAGTGGGTAGCAAGAACACCGGGGAGCTGTTTTTT	CASSIVGSKNTGELFF
NA	TRBJ2-1	TRBV4-1	NA	TGCGCCAGCAGCCAACGACCCTACATGTCAGGCGGGGAAAATGAGCAGTTCTTC	CASSQRPYMSGGENEQFF
NA	TRBJ2-1	TRBV5-1	NA	TGCGCCAGCAGCTTTTCGGGGGAAGAGTTCTTC	CASSFSGEEFF
NA	TRBJ2-6	TRBV5-4	NA	TGTGCCAGCAGCTCACAGAGCTCTGGGGCCAACGTCCTGACTTTC	CASSSQSSGANVLTF
NA	TRBJ1-2	TRBV10-2	NA	TGCGCCAGCAGTGAGGGGAGGGACTCCTTTTTTGACTATGGCTACACCTTC	CASSEGRDSFFDYGYTF
NA	TRBJ1-1	TRBV19	NA	TGTGCCAGTACCCCCAGGATGGGGGGGGGTACTGAAGCTTTCTTT	CASTPRMGGGTEAFF
TRBD2	TRBJ2-3	TRBV27	NA	TGTGCCAGCAGTTTAATACTAGCGGGAGGGCCGTCGGATACGCAGTATTTT	CASSLILAGGPSDTQYF
NA	TRBJ2-7	TRBV19	NA	TGTGCCAGTACCATGGAAGGGACAAACACGTACGAGCAGTACTTC	CASTMEGTNTYEQYF